This T cell receptor beta chain stems from a study of cytomegalovirus exposure and HLA in healthy donors. The data were produced by immunoSEQ multiplex PCR, yet TCRdb's version contains in-frame clones alone and is incomplete. The sample lists under 200,000 clones, around 92% occurring once. Points on this clone: Its antigen is not identified.

Germline V CDR1 and CDR2: MDHEN, SYDVKM. V lost 7 bases, J lost 6 bases, and 16 bases lay in between. The CDR3 length is 14 residues. Study-level results: Specific recognition of CMV antigens was confirmed in vitro for a few chains (all CMV-associated). Despite most TCR sequences being rare, some public TCRs occurred in many donors. The tendency of first-cohort TCR clusters to co-occur in the roughly 120 validation repertoires was identified by a subsequent analysis.

The sequence came from a woman between 18 and 30 years old in good health and CMV-seropositive. This sequence joins TRBV28 and TRBJ2-1; a weak D match, TRBD1 (6 bases). The sample was PBMCs. CDR3 DNA sequence: TGTGCCAGCAACACCCAGGGGATTAGCAATGAGCAGTTCTTC. It yields the protein CASNTQGISNEQFF.